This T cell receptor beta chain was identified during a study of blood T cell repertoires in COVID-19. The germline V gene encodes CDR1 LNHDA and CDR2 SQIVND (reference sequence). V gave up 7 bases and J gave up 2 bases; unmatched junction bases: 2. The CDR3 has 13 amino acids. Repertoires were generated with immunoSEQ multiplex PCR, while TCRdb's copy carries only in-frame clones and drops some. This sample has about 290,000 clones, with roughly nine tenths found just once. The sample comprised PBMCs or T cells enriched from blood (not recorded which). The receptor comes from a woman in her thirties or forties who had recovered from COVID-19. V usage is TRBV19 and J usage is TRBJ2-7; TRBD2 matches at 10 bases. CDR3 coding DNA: TGTGCCAGTAAACTAGCGGGGCCCTACGAGCAGTACTTC. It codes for CASKLAGPYEQYF.